This T cell receptor beta chain was obtained from a study of cytomegalovirus exposure and HLA in healthy donors. The PCR contained 60 Vbeta and 13 Jbeta primers. In the original processing: In a later analysis, roughly 11 million of 75 million to 85 million unique beta chains occurred in at least two donors. Profiling relied on immunoSEQ multiplex PCR, and the TCRdb table lists in-frame clones only, not all of them. Clone size and V and J calls were adopted from that table, with D and trimming inferred from the DNA. The table includes about 67,000 clones, over 70% detected once. The length of the CDR3 is 15 residues. Trimming pared 5 bases from V and 1 base from J, leaving 13 bases between. In germline, CDR1 is SGHTA, CDR2 FQGNSA. With respect to this clone: The antigen remains unidentified.

Notes on the study in general: The study recorded 164 TCR beta chains that were cytomegalovirus-associated. Fewer N-insertions than the approximately 700-donor mean were reportedly shown by an Asian-associated ancestry cluster in a later analysis.

This sequence was found in a man aged 55 to 70 in good health and CMV-seropositive. Sequencing was done on a sample of PBMCs. The chain recombines TRBV7-2 with TRBJ2-3, with D possibly being TRBD2 (7 bases). CDR3 DNA sequence: TGTGCCAGCAGCGGGGGGGCGGGGGGCACAGATACGCAGTATTTT. This encodes CASSGGAGGTDTQYF.